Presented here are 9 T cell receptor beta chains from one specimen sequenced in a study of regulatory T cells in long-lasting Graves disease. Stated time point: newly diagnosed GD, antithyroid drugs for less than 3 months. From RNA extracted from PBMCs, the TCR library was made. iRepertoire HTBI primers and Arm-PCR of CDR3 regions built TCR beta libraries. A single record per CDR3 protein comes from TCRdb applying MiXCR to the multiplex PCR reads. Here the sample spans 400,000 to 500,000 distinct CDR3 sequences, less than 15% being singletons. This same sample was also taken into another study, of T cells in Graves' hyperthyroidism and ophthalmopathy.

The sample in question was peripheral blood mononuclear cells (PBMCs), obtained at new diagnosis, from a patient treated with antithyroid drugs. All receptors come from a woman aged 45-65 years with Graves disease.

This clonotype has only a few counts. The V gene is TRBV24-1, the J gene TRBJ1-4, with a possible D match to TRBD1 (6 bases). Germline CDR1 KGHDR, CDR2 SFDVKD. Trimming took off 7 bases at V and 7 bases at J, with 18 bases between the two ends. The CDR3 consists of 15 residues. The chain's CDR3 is CATSGRGAESEKLFF. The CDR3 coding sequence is TGTGCCACCAGCGGAAGGGGGGCAGAATCTGAAAAACTGTTTTTT.

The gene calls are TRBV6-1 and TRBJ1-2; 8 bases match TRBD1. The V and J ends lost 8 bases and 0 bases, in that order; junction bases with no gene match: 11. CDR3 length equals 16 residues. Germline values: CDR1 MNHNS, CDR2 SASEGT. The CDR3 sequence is CASPSPAGGPNYGYTF. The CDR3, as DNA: TGTGCCAGCCCCTCCCCAGCAGGGGGCCCTAACTATGGCTACACCTTC.

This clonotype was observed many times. The CDR3 DNA is TGTGCCAGCAGCTTAGCGGCAGGGCGTCGAACTTACGAGCAGTACTTC. Its translation is CASSLAAGRRTYEQYF. The V gene is TRBV7-2, the J gene TRBJ2-7; D possibly corresponds to TRBD1 (5 bases). Per the germline V gene, CDR1 is SGHTA and CDR2 is FQGNSA. This CDR3 region has 16 residues. Trimming shortened V by 0 bases and J by 4 bases, and 16 bases separated the two germline ends.

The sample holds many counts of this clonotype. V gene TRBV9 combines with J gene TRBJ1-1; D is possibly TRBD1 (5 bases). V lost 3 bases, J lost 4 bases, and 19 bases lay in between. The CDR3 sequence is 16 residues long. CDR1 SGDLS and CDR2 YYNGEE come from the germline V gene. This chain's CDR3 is CASSASGGTPSTEAFF. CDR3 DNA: TGTGCCAGCAGCGCCTCGGGGGGAACCCCGAGCACTGAAGCTTTCTTT.

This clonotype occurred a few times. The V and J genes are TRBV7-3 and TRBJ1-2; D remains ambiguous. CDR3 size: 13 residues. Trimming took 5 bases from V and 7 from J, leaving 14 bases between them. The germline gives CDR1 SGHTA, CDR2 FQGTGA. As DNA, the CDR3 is TGTGCCAGCAGCCCACCTGGGTCGGGTGGCTACACCTTC. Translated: CASSPPGSGGYTF.

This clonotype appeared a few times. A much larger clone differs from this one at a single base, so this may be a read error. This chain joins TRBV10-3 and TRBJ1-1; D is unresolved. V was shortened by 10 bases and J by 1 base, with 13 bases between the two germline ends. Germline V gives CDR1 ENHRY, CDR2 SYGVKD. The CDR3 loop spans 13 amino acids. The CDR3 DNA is TGTGCCACGAAACCCACACGGAACACTGAAGCTTTCTTT. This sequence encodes CATKPTRNTEAFF.

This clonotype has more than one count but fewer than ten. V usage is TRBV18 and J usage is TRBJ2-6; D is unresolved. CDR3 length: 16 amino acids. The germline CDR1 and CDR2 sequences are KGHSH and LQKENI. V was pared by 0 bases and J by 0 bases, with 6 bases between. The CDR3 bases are TGTGCCAGCTCACCACCGTCCGTCTCTGGGGCCAACGTCCTGACTTTC. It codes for CASSPPSVSGANVLTF. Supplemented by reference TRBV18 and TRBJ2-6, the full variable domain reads NAGVMQNPRHLVRRRGQEARLRCSPMKGHSHVYWYRQLPEEGLKFMVYLQKENIIDESGMPKERFSAEFPKEGPSILRIQQVVRGDSAAYFCASSPPSVSGANVLTFGAGSRLTVL.

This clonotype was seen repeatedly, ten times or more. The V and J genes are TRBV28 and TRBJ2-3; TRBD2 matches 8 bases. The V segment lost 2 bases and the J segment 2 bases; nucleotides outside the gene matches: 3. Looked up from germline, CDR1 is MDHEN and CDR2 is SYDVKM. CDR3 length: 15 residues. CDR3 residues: CASSLNSGDTDTQYF. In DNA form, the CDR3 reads TGTGCCAGCAGTTTAAATAGCGGGGACACAGATACGCAGTATTTT.

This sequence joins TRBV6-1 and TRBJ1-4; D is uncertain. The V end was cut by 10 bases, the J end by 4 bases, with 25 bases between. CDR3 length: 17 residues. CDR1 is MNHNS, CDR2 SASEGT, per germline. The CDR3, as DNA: TGTGCCACTACGATATCCTTCGGGCGGTTGGGTAATGAAAAACTGTTTTTT. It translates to CATTISFGRLGNEKLFF.